This entry is about one T cell receptor (beta chain). These data come from a study of shared clonotypes between healthy human individuals. Overall study context: CD4 naive and memory got three plates each, CD8 naive two, CD8 memory one.

Assay execution proceeded at the deep level. Generated by immunoSEQ multiplex PCR, the TCRdb table keeps only in-frame clones and is missing some. The data show over 700,000 clones, just under 75% seen once. V lost 2 bases and J lost 4, with 15 bases in between. The CDR3 consists of 15 residues. The germline V gene has CDR1 LGHNA and CDR2 YNFKEQ. The origin of this receptor is a woman aged 25-40 years in good health. The chain is built from TRBV4-2 and TRBJ2-7, with TRBD1 as a possible D gene (6 bases). The sequencing input was memory CD4+ T cells sorted from blood. Subset described: CD45RA-negative fraction. The CDR3 bases are TGTGCCAGCAGCCAACCCGGACAGAGCGCTTACGAGCAGTACTTC. It specifies CASSQPGQSAYEQYF.